What follows describes a single T cell receptor beta chain. Its target is not known. V dropped 4 bases and J dropped 0 bases, with 8 bases sitting between them. The germline CDR1 and CDR2 sequences are SGDLS and YYNGEE. The CDR3 covers 14 residues. Primers used in a second PCR of about 6 to 11 cycles were a sample-barcoded 5' primer and a J-beta primer mix. Each cDNA was tagged by a template-switch adaptor containing 12 random nucleotides. No fewer than 3 million CDR3-containing paired-end reads came from each sample. TCRdb redid the calling of the 5' RACE reads with MiXCR, one entry per CDR3 protein. This sample has around 780,000 distinct CDR3 sequences, with around 25% found just once. These data come from a study of blood T cells in healthy people across ages. Study conclusions and caveats: In long-lived donors, naive CD4+ cell counts and diversity exceeded those of aged donors. Any changes in expanded clonotypes were possibly confounded, as donor CMV status remained unknown.

The same data also went into a second study, on T cells of mothers and their children.

The receptor was derived from a boy between 10 and 17 years old in good health. Material for sequencing was blood. The gene calls are TRBV9 and TRBJ1-3; D remains unclear. The CDR3 loop is CASSLWDSGNTIYF. The CDR3 DNA reads as TGTGCCAGCAGCCTCTGGGACTCTGGAAACACCATATATTTT.